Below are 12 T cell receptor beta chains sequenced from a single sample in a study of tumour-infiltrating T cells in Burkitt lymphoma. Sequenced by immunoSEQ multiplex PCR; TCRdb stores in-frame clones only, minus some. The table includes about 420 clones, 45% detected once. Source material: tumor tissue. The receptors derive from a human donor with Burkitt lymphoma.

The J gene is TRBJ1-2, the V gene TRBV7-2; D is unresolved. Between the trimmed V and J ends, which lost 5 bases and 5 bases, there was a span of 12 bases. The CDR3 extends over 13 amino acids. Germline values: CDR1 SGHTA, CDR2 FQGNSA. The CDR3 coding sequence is TGTGCCAGCAGCCCGGACGGCAAATATGGCTACACCTTC. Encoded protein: CASSPDGKYGYTF.

CDR3 DNA: TGTGCCAGCAGCGTCCGGGACAGTCCCTACGAGCAGTACTTC. As protein: CASSVRDSPYEQYF. The V call is TRBV11-2, the J call TRBJ2-7, with 7 bases lining up with TRBD1. Trimming took 5 bases from V and 2 from J; bases not matched to a gene: 6. The CDR3 runs 14 residues. Germline V gene lookup returns CDR1 SGHAT and CDR2 FQNNGV.

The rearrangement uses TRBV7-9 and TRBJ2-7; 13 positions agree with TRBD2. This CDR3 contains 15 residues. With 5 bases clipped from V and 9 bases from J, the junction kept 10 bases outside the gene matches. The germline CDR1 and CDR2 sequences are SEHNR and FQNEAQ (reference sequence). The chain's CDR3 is CASSPPGLAGKGQYF. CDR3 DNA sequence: TGTGCCAGCAGCCCACCGGGACTAGCGGGAAAGGGGCAGTACTTC.

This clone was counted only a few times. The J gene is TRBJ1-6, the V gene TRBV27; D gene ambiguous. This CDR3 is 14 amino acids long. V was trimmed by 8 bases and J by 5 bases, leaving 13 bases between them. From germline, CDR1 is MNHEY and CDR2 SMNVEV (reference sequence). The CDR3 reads CASAVLPHNSPLHF. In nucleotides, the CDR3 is TGTGCCAGCGCCGTGCTTCCTCATAATTCACCCCTCCACTTT.

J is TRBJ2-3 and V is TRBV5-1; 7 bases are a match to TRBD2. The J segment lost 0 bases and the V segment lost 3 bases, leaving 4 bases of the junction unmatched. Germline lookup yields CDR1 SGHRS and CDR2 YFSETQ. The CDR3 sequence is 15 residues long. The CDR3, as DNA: TGCGCCAGCAGCTCCGGGACTACCAGCACAGATACGCAGTATTTT. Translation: CASSSGTTSTDTQYF.

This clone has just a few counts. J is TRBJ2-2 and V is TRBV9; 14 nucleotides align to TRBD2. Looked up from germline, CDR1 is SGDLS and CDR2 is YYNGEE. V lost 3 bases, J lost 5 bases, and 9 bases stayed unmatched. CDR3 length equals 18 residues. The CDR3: CASSDTGTSGSRTGELFF. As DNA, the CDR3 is TGTGCCAGCAGCGATACCGGGACTAGCGGGAGTCGGACCGGGGAGCTGTTTTTT.

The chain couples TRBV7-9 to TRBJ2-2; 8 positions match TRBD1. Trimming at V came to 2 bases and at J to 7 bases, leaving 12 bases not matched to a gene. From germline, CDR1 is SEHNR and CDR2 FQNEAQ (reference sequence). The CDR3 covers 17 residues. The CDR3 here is CASSLLSGGLSFGELFF. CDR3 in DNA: TGTGCCAGCAGCTTATTGTCAGGGGGCCTTTCTTTCGGGGAGCTGTTTTTT.

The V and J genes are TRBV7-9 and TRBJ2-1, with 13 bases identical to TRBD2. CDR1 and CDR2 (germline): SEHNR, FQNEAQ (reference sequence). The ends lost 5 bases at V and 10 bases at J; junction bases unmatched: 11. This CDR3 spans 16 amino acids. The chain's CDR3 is CASSPRTSGRWFEQFF. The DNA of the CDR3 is TGTGCCAGCAGCCCCAGGACTAGCGGGAGATGGTTCGAGCAGTTCTTC.

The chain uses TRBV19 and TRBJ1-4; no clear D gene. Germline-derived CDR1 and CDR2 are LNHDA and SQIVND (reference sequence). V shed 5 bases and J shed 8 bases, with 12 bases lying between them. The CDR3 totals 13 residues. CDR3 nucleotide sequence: TGTGCCAGTAGTCTCTCAAGTGGGGAAAAACTGTTTTTT. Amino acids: CASSLSSGEKLFF.

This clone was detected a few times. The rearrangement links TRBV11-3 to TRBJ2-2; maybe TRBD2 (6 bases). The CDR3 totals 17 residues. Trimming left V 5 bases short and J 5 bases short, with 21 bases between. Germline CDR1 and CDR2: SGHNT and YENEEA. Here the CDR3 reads CASSRGNGNWVTGELFF. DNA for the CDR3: TGTGCCAGCAGCCGCGGGAATGGTAATTGGGTGACCGGGGAGCTGTTTTTT.

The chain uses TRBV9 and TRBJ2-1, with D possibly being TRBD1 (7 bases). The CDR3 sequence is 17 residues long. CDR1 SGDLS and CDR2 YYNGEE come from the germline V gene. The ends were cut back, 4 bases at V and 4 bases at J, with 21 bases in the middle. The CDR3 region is CASSTGAGTEVYNEQFF. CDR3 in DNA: TGTGCCAGCAGCACCGGGGCGGGGACAGAGGTTTACAATGAGCAGTTCTTC.

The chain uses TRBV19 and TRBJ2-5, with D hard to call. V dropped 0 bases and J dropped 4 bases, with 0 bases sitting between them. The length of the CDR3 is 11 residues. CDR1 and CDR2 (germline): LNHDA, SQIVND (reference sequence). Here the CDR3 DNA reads TGTGCCAGTAGTATAGAAGAGACCCAGTACTTC. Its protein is CASSIEETQYF.